A single sample is the source of the 5 T cell receptor beta chains below, sequenced in a study of OX40 agonist ivuxolimab in advanced cancers. The assay was immunoSEQ multiplex PCR, and TCRdb's table has in-frame clones only and misses some. The data show about 100,000 clones, about 89% seen once. Sequenced material: CD4+ or CD8+ T cells sorted from blood, taken in a trial of the OX40 agonist ivuxolimab. Receptors were obtained from an adult with an advanced solid tumor such as melanoma, head and neck, liver or kidney cancer.

The rearrangement links TRBV19 to TRBJ1-1; a possible D gene is TRBD1 (5 bases). V lost 7 bases and J 3 bases, leaving 18 bases between the germline ends. CDR3 length equals 15 residues. Germline CDR1 is LNHDA and CDR2 is SQIVND (reference sequence). The CDR3 loop is CASTLAAGRYTEAFF. CDR3 DNA: TGTGCCAGTACCCTCGCGGCAGGGAGGTACACTGAAGCTTTCTTT.

The chain has TRBV2 and TRBJ2-5; 9 bases match TRBD2. The CDR3 covers 14 residues. Per germline, CDR1 SNHLY and CDR2 FYNNEI. V lost 10 bases, J lost 0 bases, and 6 bases stayed unmatched. The CDR3 sequence is CAISGGAYQETQYF. In DNA, the CDR3 is TGTGCCATTAGCGGGGGCGCCTACCAAGAGACCCAGTACTTC.

This clone was observed a single time. The V gene is TRBV5-1, the J gene TRBJ2-7; D possibly matches TRBD1 or TRBD2 (7 bases each). This CDR3 is built from 14 residues. Between the trimmed V and J ends, which lost 4 bases and 2 bases, there was a span of 13 bases. Germline CDR1 and CDR2: SGHRS and YFSETQ. In DNA form, the CDR3 reads TGCGCCAGCAGCCTCAGGGGGGGCCCCTACGAGCAGTACTTC. Its translation: CASSLRGGPYEQYF.

The CDR3 is CSVGQDLDGYTF. For the CDR3, the DNA is TGCAGCGTTGGACAGGATTTGGATGGCTACACCTTC. The rearrangement uses TRBV29-1 and TRBJ1-2; D possibly corresponds to TRBD1 (6 bases). CDR1 SQVTM and CDR2 ANQGSEA come from the germline V gene. Trimming took 4 bases from V and 6 from J, leaving 12 bases between them. The CDR3 is 12 residues long.

This clone appeared once. The chain is built from TRBV5-4 and TRBJ2-3, with TRBD2 identical over 15 bases. This CDR3 has 17 residues. Trimming removed 4 bases from V and 0 bases from J; junction bases left unmatched: 3. Germline CDR1 SGHNT, CDR2 YYREEE (reference sequence). The chain's CDR3 is CASSTGLAGGSTDTQYF. The DNA of the CDR3 is TGTGCCAGCAGCACGGGACTAGCGGGGGGAAGCACAGATACGCAGTATTTT.